This T cell receptor (beta chain) stems from a study of OX40 agonist ivuxolimab in advanced cancers. Findings of the study overall: In general, CD8+ T cells held more expanded clones than CD4+ did, on average. Several nonresponders also turned out to have low normalized T-cell clonal expansion.

Germline lookup yields CDR1 SGHVS and CDR2 FQNEAQ. V gave up 2 bases and J gave up 6 bases, with 16 bases separating them. The CDR3 covers 16 residues. Clones were sequenced by immunoSEQ multiplex PCR, and TCRdb holds only the in-frame ones, with some missing. This table has some 80,000 clones, over 85% appearing once. For this clone: Antigen: not known.

J is TRBJ2-2 and V is TRBV7-8; perhaps TRBD2 as D (5 bases). The sequencing here drew on CD4+ or CD8+ T cells sorted from blood, taken in a trial of the OX40 agonist ivuxolimab. The clonotype comes from an adult with an advanced solid tumor such as melanoma, head and neck, liver or kidney cancer. The CDR3 loop reads CASSLRVRMGAGELFF. The CDR3 region has the DNA TGTGCCAGCAGCTTAAGGGTTAGGATGGGAGCCGGGGAGCTGTTTTTT.